A selection of T cell receptor beta chains follows, all from one sample in a study of cytomegalovirus exposure and HLA in healthy donors. Profiled with immunoSEQ multiplex PCR; TCRdb holds only in-frame clones, not every one. The sample consists of more than 55,000 clones, over 70% of them appearing once. The sequenced sample consisted of PBMCs. The receptor source for this set is a woman aged 40 to 55 in good health and CMV-seronegative. Both conserved end residues are part of each CDR3. A D gene is named only where the DNA matches it firmly. Rows give clone size only sometimes, using once, few, many, or a class for an expanded clone.

d_call,v_call,j_call,clone_size,cdr3_nt,cdr3_aa
NA,TRBV7-9,TRBJ2-1,few,TGTGCTGGGGCCGCTTCCTCCTACAATGAGCAGTTCTTC,CAGAASSYNEQFF
NA,TRBV11-2,TRBJ1-2,NA,TGTGCCAGCAGCTTAGTTCCAGGGGACTATGGCTACACCTTC,CASSLVPGDYGYTF
TRBD2,TRBV7-9,TRBJ2-1,NA,TGTGCCAGCCAACCCCCACGACTAGCGGGAACCTACAATGAGCAGTTCTTC,CASQPPRLAGTYNEQFF
TRBD2,TRBV4-3,TRBJ2-3,once,TGCGCCAGCAGCCGGACTAGCGTATTCACAGATACGCAGTATTTT,CASSRTSVFTDTQYF
TRBD1,TRBV2,TRBJ1-4,NA,TGTGCCAGCAGAGGGGACAGCCTTCTGAGTCAACTGTTTTTT,CASRGDSLLSQLFF
TRBD1,TRBV7-2,TRBJ1-5,few,TGTGCCAGCAGCTTGGACAGGGGGCTTAGGCAGCCCCAGCATTTT,CASSLDRGLRQPQHF
TRBD2,TRBV7-3,TRBJ2-5,NA,TGTGCCAGCAGCTATACGGGGGGACTAGGCCAAGAGACCCAGTACTTC,CASSYTGGLGQETQYF
NA,TRBV4-1,TRBJ2-7,NA,TGCGCCAGCAGCCAAGATAATACCGGGCCGGGGAGGGAGCAGTACTTC,CASSQDNTGPGREQYF
TRBD2,TRBV15,TRBJ2-7,NA,TGTGCCACCAGCAGAGTGGGGGGGATCAGTACGAACGAGCAGTACTTC,CATSRVGGISTNEQYF
NA,TRBV18,TRBJ2-7,NA,TGTGCCAGCTCACCACCGGGGGGCGGGAGAGCCCGCGAGCAGTACTTC,CASSPPGGGRAREQYF
TRBD2,TRBV10-3,TRBJ2-7,NA,TGTGCCATCAGTGAGTCCGGGACTAGCTTGTACGAGCAGTACTTC,CAISESGTSLYEQYF
TRBD2,TRBV7-2,TRBJ2-3,NA,TGTGCCAGCAGCTTAGGCCCTAGCGGGAGAGGAGATACGCAGTATTTT,CASSLGPSGRGDTQYF
NA,TRBV27,TRBJ2-7,NA,TGTGCCACCAGCGCGGGGAGCGAGCAGTACTTC,CATSAGSEQYF
NA,TRBV28,TRBJ2-7,NA,TGTGCCAGCAGTTTGCCCAATGGAGGCGAGCAGTACTTC,CASSLPNGGEQYF
NA,TRBV2,TRBJ1-2,NA,TGTGCCAGCAGTGCACAGGGAAACCCTAACTATGGCTACACCTTC,CASSAQGNPNYGYTF
NA,TRBV28,TRBJ2-7,NA,TGTGCCAGCAGTCCGTCGGGGGAGCAGTACTTC,CASSPSGEQYF
NA,TRBV2,TRBJ1-5,NA,TGTGCCAGCAGTGCGTGGAGTCAGCCCCAGCATTTT,CASSAWSQPQHF
TRBD2,TRBV9,TRBJ2-5,NA,TGTGCCAGCAGCGTTAGCGGGAGGGCGAGGGGAGAGACCCAGTACTTC,CASSVSGRARGETQYF
TRBD1,TRBV19,TRBJ1-2,NA,TGTGCCAGTAGCCCACAGGGGGCGAGCTATGGCTACACCTTC,CASSPQGASYGYTF
NA,TRBV6-1,TRBJ1-2,NA,TGTGCCAGCAGTCCCCCAGATAACTATGGCTACACCTTC,CASSPPDNYGYTF
TRBD1,TRBV7-9,TRBJ1-1,NA,TGTGCCAGCAGCTCGACAGGGGGTTGGAGCACTGAAGCTTTCTTT,CASSSTGGWSTEAFF
NA,TRBV5-8,TRBJ1-2,NA,TGTGCCAGCAGCTTGGAACAGAACTATGGCTACACCTTC,CASSLEQNYGYTF
TRBD2,TRBV28,TRBJ2-7,once,TGTGCCAGCAGTCCCGGGACTAGCGGGACACTATACGAGCAGTACTTC,CASSPGTSGTLYEQYF
NA,TRBV2,TRBJ2-5,NA,TGTGCCAGCAGTGAAGCGCTGGGCTTTCAAGAGACCCAGTACTTC,CASSEALGFQETQYF